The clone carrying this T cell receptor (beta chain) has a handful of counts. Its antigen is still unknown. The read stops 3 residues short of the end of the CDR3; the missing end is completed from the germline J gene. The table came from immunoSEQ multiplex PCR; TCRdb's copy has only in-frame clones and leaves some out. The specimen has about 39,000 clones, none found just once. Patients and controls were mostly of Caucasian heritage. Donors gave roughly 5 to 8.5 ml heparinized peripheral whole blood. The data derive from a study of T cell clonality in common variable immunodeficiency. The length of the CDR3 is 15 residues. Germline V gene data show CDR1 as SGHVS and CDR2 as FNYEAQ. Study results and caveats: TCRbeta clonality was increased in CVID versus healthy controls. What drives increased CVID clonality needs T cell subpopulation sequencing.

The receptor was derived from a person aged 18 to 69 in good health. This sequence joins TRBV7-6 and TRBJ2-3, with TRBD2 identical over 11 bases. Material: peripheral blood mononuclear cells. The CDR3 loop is CASSLSGRALETQYF. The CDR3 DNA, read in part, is TGTGCCAGCAGCCTTAGCGGGAGGGCCTTGGAGACG.